These T cell receptor beta chains were read from a single sample in a study of cytomegalovirus exposure and HLA in healthy donors. Sequencing was performed with immunoSEQ multiplex PCR; in TCRdb, only in-frame clones are kept and a portion is missing. The table has approximately 150,000 clones, approximately 80% seen once. The sample was PBMCs. All receptors derive from a boy aged 2 to 9 in good health and CMV-seronegative. CDR3s include the opening cysteine and the closing phenylalanine or tryptophan. D genes are given only for firm matches. Clone size is given for some rows only: seen once, a few or many times, or a class if the clone is expanded.

D	V	J	size	DNA	CDR3
NA	TRBV11-2	TRBJ2-5	NA	TGTGCCAGCAGCTTAGACGTGATCCCCGACAGACTCCAAGAGACCCAGTACTTC	CASSLDVIPDRLQETQYF
NA	TRBV30	TRBJ2-7	NA	TGTGCCTGGAGTGCGATGTACGAGCAGTACTTC	CAWSAMYEQYF
NA	TRBV25-1	TRBJ2-5	NA	TGTGCCAGCTGCCAAGTAGTGGAGACCCAGTACTTC	CASCQVVETQYF
TRBD1	TRBV2	TRBJ1-2	NA	TGTGCCAGCGCGGACAGGGGCTATGGCTACACCTTC	CASADRGYGYTF
TRBD2	TRBV4-1	TRBJ2-7	NA	TGCGCCAGCAGCCATATGGGGGGGGGCTCCTACGAGCAGTACTTC	CASSHMGGGSYEQYF
NA	TRBV15	TRBJ2-7	NA	TGTGCCACTAGCGCCGGGACACCCTCCTACGAGCAGTACTTC	CATSAGTPSYEQYF
TRBD2	TRBV6-4	TRBJ2-1	NA	TGTGCCAGCAGTGAGGGGACTAGCGGTAACAATGAGCAGTTCTTC	CASSEGTSGNNEQFF
TRBD2	TRBV18	TRBJ2-1	NA	TGTGCCAGCTCGAACCGACTAGCGGGAAGGATAGGGCCCGACAATGAGCAGTTCTTC	CASSNRLAGRIGPDNEQFF
TRBD2	TRBV29-1	TRBJ2-1	once	TGCAGCGTTTTCGGGGGGGGTGAGCAGTTCTTC	CSVFGGGEQFF
NA	TRBV30	TRBJ1-6	NA	TGTGCCTGGAGTGTACCGGGGGTAAACAATTCACCCCTCCACTTT	CAWSVPGVNNSPLHF
NA	TRBV10-3	TRBJ1-2	NA	TGTGCCATCGGGAGCCGGGGGACCGACGACGATAACTATGGCTACACCTTC	CAIGSRGTDDDNYGYTF
NA	TRBV29-1	TRBJ2-3	once	TGCAGCGTTGGTAGTAGCCCAACCACAGATACGCAGTATTTT	CSVGSSPTTDTQYF
TRBD1	TRBV5-1	TRBJ1-1	once	TGCGCCAGCAGCTGGGTTGACAGGGGAATCATGAACACTGAAGCTTTCTTT	CASSWVDRGIMNTEAFF
TRBD1	TRBV4-1	TRBJ2-5	NA	TGCGCCAGCAGCCTTTCCAGGACAGGGGGTATTGTGGTGGAGACCCAGTACTTC	CASSLSRTGGIVVETQYF
NA	TRBV7-6	TRBJ1-3	NA	TGTGCCAGCAGCTTAGGATACAGAGACACCATATATTTT	CASSLGYRDTIYF
NA	TRBV6-1	TRBJ2-7	NA	TGTGCCAGCAGGACTACAGTGAGCTACGAGCAGTACTTC	CASRTTVSYEQYF
NA	TRBV28	TRBJ2-7	once	TGTGCCATCCAGAGAAGGAGCTCCTACGAGCAGTACTTC	CAIQRRSSYEQYF
NA	TRBV18	TRBJ1-2	NA	TGTGCCAGCTCACCGTCCGACAGACATGGCTACACCTTC	CASSPSDRHGYTF
NA	TRBV21-1	TRBJ2-1	NA	TGTGCCAGCAGCAAAAGGACTAGCGGGAGGGCCGATCAGTTCTTC	CASSKRTSGRADQFF
NA	TRBV30	TRBJ1-2	NA	TGTGCCTGGAGTGGTGGGTCCCCGGCGCTCGGGTATGGCTACACCTTC	CAWSGGSPALGYGYTF
NA	TRBV9	TRBJ1-2	NA	TGTGCCAGCAGCATCGGACAGCCCTATGGCTACACCTTC	CASSIGQPYGYTF
NA	TRBV7-2	TRBJ1-2	NA	TGTGCCAGCAGTCCAACCATACAGGTTAACTATGGCTACACCTTC	CASSPTIQVNYGYTF
TRBD1	TRBV5-6	TRBJ2-3	NA	TGTGCCAGCAGCCCGACAGGGTTGAGAGATACGCAGTATTTT	CASSPTGLRDTQYF
TRBD1	TRBV27	TRBJ2-6	NA	TGTGCCAGCAGTTACAGGACAGGGGGCCCTGTTTCTGGGGCCAACGTCCTGACTTTC	CASSYRTGGPVSGANVLTF
NA	TRBV6-5	TRBJ2-7	once	TGTGCCAGCAGATACAGCGTCGGGAAGATCTACGAGCAGTACTTC	CASRYSVGKIYEQYF
NA	TRBV5-1	TRBJ1-4	NA	TGCGCCAGCAGCTGGGGGGAGAGGGGACGGGAAGAAAAACTGTTTTTT	CASSWGERGREEKLFF
TRBD2	TRBV11-2	TRBJ2-3	NA	TGTGCCAGCAGCCCAAGGCGGGGGGGCATAGCAGGCACAGATACGCAGTATTTT	CASSPRRGGIAGTDTQYF
NA	TRBV10-1	TRBJ1-1	once	TGCGCCAGCAGTGCAGGGGCCAAGAACACTGAAGCTTTCTTT	CASSAGAKNTEAFF
NA	TRBV15	TRBJ1-1	NA	TGTGCCACCAGCAGAGCCAGTTTGAACACTGAAGCTTTCTTT	CATSRASLNTEAFF
TRBD1	TRBV7-3	TRBJ2-3	few	TGTGCCAGCAGCCCGCCCAGGACAGGGGATACAGATACGCAGTATTTT	CASSPPRTGDTDTQYF
NA	TRBV19	TRBJ2-7	NA	TGTGCCAGTAGGGACAGCGTCTCCTACGAGCAGTACTTC	CASRDSVSYEQYF
NA	TRBV7-9	TRBJ2-2	NA	TGTGCCAGCAGCCTTACAGGGATCCGGGAGCTGTTTTTT	CASSLTGIRELFF
NA	TRBV7-6	TRBJ1-3	NA	TGTGCCAGCAGCTTGGAGGGAAGCTCTGGAAACACCATATATTTT	CASSLEGSSGNTIYF
TRBD2	TRBV7-6	TRBJ2-1	NA	TGTGCCAGCACTAGCGGGATAATCTCCTACAATGAGCAGTTCTTC	CASTSGIISYNEQFF
NA	TRBV6-5	TRBJ1-5	NA	TGTGCCAGCAGTAGACAACTGTGGCTGCCCCAGCATTTT	CASSRQLWLPQHF
NA	TRBV11-3	TRBJ1-1	few	TGTGCCAGCAGCTTGATGGGCAGGGGCATGGTCTTT	CASSLMGRGMVF
NA	TRBV12-5	TRBJ1-4	few	TGTGCTAGTGCCGGGGAAGGTTGGGAAAAACTGTTTTTT	CASAGEGWEKLFF
NA	TRBV7-3	TRBJ2-2	NA	TGTGCCAGCAGCCTCGGGGGAGGAGACACCGGGGAGCTGTTTTTT	CASSLGGGDTGELFF
NA	TRBV7-9	TRBJ2-1	NA	TGTGCCAGCGGTACCGGGACACACCACAATGAGCAGTTCTTC	CASGTGTHHNEQFF
TRBD1	TRBV18	TRBJ1-6	NA	TGTGCCAGCTCACCGGGACAGGGAACTCGGTCACCCCTCCACTTT	CASSPGQGTRSPLHF
TRBD1	TRBV4-1	TRBJ2-1	NA	TGCGCCAGCAGCCTCTTTGGGCAGGGGGTCTCAGAAGAGCAGTTCTTC	CASSLFGQGVSEEQFF
TRBD1	TRBV5-1	TRBJ1-1	few	TGCGCCAGCAGTTTCACGACAGGGGGGAACACTGAAGCTTTCTTT	CASSFTTGGNTEAFF
TRBD2	TRBV2	TRBJ2-1	few	TGTGCCAGCAGTGGCGGGGGCTACAATGAGCAGTTCTTC	CASSGGGYNEQFF
TRBD2	TRBV12-5	TRBJ2-1	NA	TGTGCTAGTGGCCGAAGCGGGGGGGCGATCGATGAGCAGTTCTTC	CASGRSGGAIDEQFF
TRBD1	TRBV13	TRBJ1-2	NA	TGTGCCAGCAGCTTAGAATTCAAATGGACAGGGGACCCTAACTATGGCTACACCTTC	CASSLEFKWTGDPNYGYTF
NA	TRBV4-2	TRBJ1-4	NA	TGTGCCAGCAGCCAAGATGGAGGGGCTAATGAAAAACTGTTTTTT	CASSQDGGANEKLFF
TRBD1	TRBV5-1	TRBJ2-2	NA	TGCGCCAGCAGCTTGGTTCAGGGGGATACCGGGGAGCTGTTTTTT	CASSLVQGDTGELFF
NA	TRBV2	TRBJ1-5	NA	TGTGCCAGCAGGTCCAGGGGCGGCAATCAGCCCCAGCATTTT	CASRSRGGNQPQHF
NA	TRBV5-1	TRBJ1-4	NA	TGCGCCAGCAGCTTGGATAACAGGGAAAAACTGTTTTTT	CASSLDNREKLFF
NA	TRBV29-1	TRBJ2-2	NA	TGCAGCGTTGATCCTACGAACACCGGGGAGCTGTTTTTT	CSVDPTNTGELFF
TRBD1	TRBV28	TRBJ2-1	NA	TGTGCCAGCAGGCCTGGTGGGGGACAGAGTTACAATGAGCAGTTCTTC	CASRPGGGQSYNEQFF